This TCR beta chain appears in the sequencing data of a study of blood T cell repertoires in COVID-19. In the study overall: Sites in the United States, Italy and Spain provided acute and convalescent COVID-19 samples. In each case, the material was cDNA or gDNA derived from T cells, B-cell-depleted T cells, or PBMCs.

Only in-frame clones appear in the TCRdb table, and some are missing; sequencing was by immunoSEQ multiplex PCR. The sample gives about 220,000 clones, about nine tenths of which show up once; roughly 2.6% is in the top ten. Cohort 3 donors counted as recovered after two negative PCRs, clearance, or resolved symptoms. The CDR3 has 15 amino acids. From germline, CDR1 is SQVTM and CDR2 ANQGSEA. V gave up 1 base and J gave up 0 bases; unmatched junction bases: 5. Input material: PBMCs or T cells enriched from blood (not recorded which). This clonotype originated in a woman under 40 who had recovered from COVID-19. The chain is built from TRBV29-1 and TRBJ1-2, with 7 nucleotides matching TRBD1. DNA for the CDR3: TGCAGCGTTGAAGGCCCCGGGACAGCTAACTATGGCTACACCTTC. This sequence encodes CSVEGPGTANYGYTF. Combining the CDR3 with reference TRBV29-1 and TRBJ1-2 gives the whole variable domain SAVISQKPSRDICQRGTSLTIQCQVDSQVTMMFWYRQQPGQSLTLIATANQGSEATYESGFVIDKFPISRPNLTFSTLTVSNMSPEDSSIYLCSVEGPGTANYGYTFGSGTRLTVV.